A single sample is the source of the 9 T cell receptor beta chains below, sequenced in a study of OX40 agonist ivuxolimab in advanced cancers. Profiled with immunoSEQ multiplex PCR; TCRdb holds only in-frame clones, not every one. Seen here are about 70,000 clones, around 80% observed once, and the top ten hold 6% to 8%. This specimen consisted of CD4+ or CD8+ T cells sorted from blood, obtained in a trial of the OX40 agonist ivuxolimab. The receptors derive from an adult with an advanced solid tumor such as melanoma, head and neck, liver or kidney cancer.

This clone has only a few counts. The chain couples TRBV28 to TRBJ1-2; D unresolved. CDR1 is MDHEN and CDR2 is SYDVKM in the germline V gene. The CDR3 contains 12 residues. V lost 6 bases, J lost 4 bases, and 9 bases lay in between. CDR3 sequence: CASSGRSYGYTF. The DNA for the CDR3 is TGTGCCAGCAGCGGACGGTCCTATGGCTACACCTTC.

This clone was seen only a few times. The CDR3 is CASSLSGEDTEAFF. The CDR3 DNA follows: TGCGCCAGCAGCTTGTCAGGGGAGGACACTGAAGCTTTCTTT. This chain links TRBV5-1 with TRBJ1-1, with D perhaps matching TRBD1 (6 bases). The CDR3 is 14 residues long. The germline V and J ends were trimmed by 1 base and 3 bases, with 10 bases remaining between them. Per the germline V gene, CDR1 is SGHRS and CDR2 is YFSETQ. Using reference TRBV5-1 and TRBJ1-1 for the parts outside the CDR3, the full variable domain is KAGVTQTPRYLIKTRGQQVTLSCSPISGHRSVSWYQQTPGQGLQFLFEYFSETQRNKGNFPGRFSGRQFSNSRSEMNVSTLELGDSALYLCASSLSGEDTEAFFGQGTRLTVV.

The rearrangement uses TRBV2 and TRBJ1-5; TRBD1 aligns across 9 bases. CDR3 size: 15 residues. V shed 8 bases and J 5 bases; nucleotides not matched to a gene: 10. Germline V gives CDR1 SNHLY, CDR2 FYNNEI. The CDR3 nucleotides read TGTGCCAGCGGTGTTGGACAGGGGAGGGATCAGCCCCAGCATTTT. The encoded protein is CASGVGQGRDQPQHF.

The chain links TRBV28 to TRBJ1-6; D perhaps matches TRBD1 (6 bases). Germline V gene data show CDR1 as MDHEN and CDR2 as SYDVKM. V was shortened by 1 base and J by 0 bases, with 16 bases between the two germline ends. This CDR3 has 19 amino acids. CDR3 bases: TGTGCCAGCAGTTTATTTCGGGGACAAGGGTTCTCCTATAATTCACCCCTCCACTTT. Protein: CASSLFRGQGFSYNSPLHF. Supplemented by reference TRBV28 and TRBJ1-6, the full variable domain reads DVKVTQSSRYLVKRTGEKVFLECVQDMDHENMFWYRQDPGLGLRLIYFSYDVKMKEKGDIPEGYSVSREKKERFSLILESASTNQTSMYLCASSLFRGQGFSYNSPLHFGNGTRLTVT.

The genes are TRBV7-3 and TRBJ2-1, with D perhaps assigned TRBD1 or TRBD2 (5 bases each). The V gene's germline CDR1 is SGHTA and CDR2 FQGTGA. V lost 1 base and J 6 bases, leaving 16 bases between the germline ends. The CDR3 length is 16 residues. The CDR3 DNA reads TGTGCCAGCAGCTTAAATAAGTGGGGGTCGCTCAATGAGCAGTTCTTC. It is translated as CASSLNKWGSLNEQFF.

The chain recombines TRBV11-3 with TRBJ2-7, with a tentative D call TRBD1 (5 bases). This CDR3 contains 14 residues. V was clipped by 6 bases and J by 4 bases, with 16 bases between them. CDR1 SGHNT and CDR2 YENEEA come from the germline V gene. The CDR3 loop reads CASRRDRERYEQYF. Here the CDR3 DNA reads TGTGCCAGCAGGAGAGACAGAGAACGATACGAGCAGTACTTC.

This clone appeared a few times. The J gene is TRBJ2-7, the V gene TRBV21-1. TRBV21-1 is flagged as a pseudogene. This CDR3 is built from 16 residues. The CDR3 sequence is CASSKGRGVSTYEQYV. CDR3 coding DNA: TGTGCCAGCAGCAAAGGGAGAGGGGTCTCAACCTACGAGCAGTACGTC.

The chain has TRBV10-3 and TRBJ2-1; 10 bases map to TRBD1. This CDR3 region has 18 residues. Germline loops: CDR1 ENHRY, CDR2 SYGVKD. Trimming removed 4 bases from V and 6 bases from J; junction bases left unmatched: 15. The CDR3: CAISGTGGSPPPGNEQFF. In DNA form, the CDR3 reads TGTGCCATCAGTGGGACAGGGGGATCTCCCCCACCGGGCAATGAGCAGTTCTTC.

The chain links TRBV4-3 to TRBJ1-1; D remains unclear. Germline V CDR1 and CDR2: LGHNA, YSLEER. The length of the CDR3 is 15 residues. Trimming removed 0 bases at V and 3 bases at J, with 11 bases between. CDR3 sequence: CASSQDRVWDTEAFF. CDR3 nucleotides: TGCGCCAGCAGCCAAGACCGGGTATGGGACACTGAAGCTTTCTTT.